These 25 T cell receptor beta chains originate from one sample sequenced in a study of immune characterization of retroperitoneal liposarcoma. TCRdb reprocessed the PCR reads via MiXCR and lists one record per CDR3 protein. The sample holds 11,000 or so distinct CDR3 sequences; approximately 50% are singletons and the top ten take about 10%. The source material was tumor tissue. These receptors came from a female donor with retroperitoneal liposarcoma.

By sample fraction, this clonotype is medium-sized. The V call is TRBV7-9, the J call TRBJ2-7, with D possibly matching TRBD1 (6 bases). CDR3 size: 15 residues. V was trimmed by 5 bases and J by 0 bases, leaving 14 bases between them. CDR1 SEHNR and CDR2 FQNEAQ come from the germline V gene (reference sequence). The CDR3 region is CASSKWQGSSYEQYF. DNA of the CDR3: TGTGCCAGCAGCAAGTGGCAGGGGAGCTCCTACGAGCAGTACTTC.

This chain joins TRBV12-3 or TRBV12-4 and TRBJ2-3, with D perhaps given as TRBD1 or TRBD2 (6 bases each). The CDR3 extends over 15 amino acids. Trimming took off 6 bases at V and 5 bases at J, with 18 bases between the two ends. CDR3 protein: CASSKGGFGGDTQYF. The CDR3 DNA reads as TGTGCCAGCAGCAAGGGGGGTTTTGGGGGAGATACGCAGTATTTT.

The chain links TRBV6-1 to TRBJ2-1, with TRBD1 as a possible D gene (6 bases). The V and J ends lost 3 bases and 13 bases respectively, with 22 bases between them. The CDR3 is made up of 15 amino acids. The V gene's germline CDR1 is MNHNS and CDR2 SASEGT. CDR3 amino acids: CASSDYWTAKETQFF. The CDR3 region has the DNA TGTGCCAGCAGTGACTATTGGACAGCTAAAGAGACCCAGTTCTTC.

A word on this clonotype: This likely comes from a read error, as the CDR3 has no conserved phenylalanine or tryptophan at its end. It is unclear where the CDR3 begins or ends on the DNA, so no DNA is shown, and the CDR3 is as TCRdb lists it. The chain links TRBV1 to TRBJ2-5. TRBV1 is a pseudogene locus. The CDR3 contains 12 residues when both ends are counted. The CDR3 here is CSLQPRGLSDTL.

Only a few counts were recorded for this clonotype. This CDR3 is CASSEWTAVVGTQYF. For the CDR3, the DNA is TGTGCCAGCAGTGAATGGACCGCCGTAGTTGGGACCCAGTACTTC. V is TRBV6-1 and J is TRBJ2-1; D is unclear. The J call may be in error: the DNA end matches TRBJ2-5 better. The CDR3 has 15 amino acids. Looked up from germline, CDR1 is MNHNS and CDR2 is SASEGT.

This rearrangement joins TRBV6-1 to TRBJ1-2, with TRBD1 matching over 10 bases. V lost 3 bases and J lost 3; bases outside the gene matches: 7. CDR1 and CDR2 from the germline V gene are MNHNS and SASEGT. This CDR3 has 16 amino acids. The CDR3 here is CASSDERTGGDYGYTF. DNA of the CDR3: TGTGCCAGCAGTGATGAGAGGACAGGGGGGGACTATGGCTACACCTTC.

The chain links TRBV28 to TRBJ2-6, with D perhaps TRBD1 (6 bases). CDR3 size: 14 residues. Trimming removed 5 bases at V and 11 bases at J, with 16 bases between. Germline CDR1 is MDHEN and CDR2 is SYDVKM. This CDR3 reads CASSVGAGLYVLTF. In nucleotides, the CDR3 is TGTGCCAGCAGTGTGGGGGCCGGGTTGTACGTCCTGACTTTC.

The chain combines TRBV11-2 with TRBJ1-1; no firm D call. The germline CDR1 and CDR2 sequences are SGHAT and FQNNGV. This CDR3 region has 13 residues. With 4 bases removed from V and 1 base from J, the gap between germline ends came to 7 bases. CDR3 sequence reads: CASSYSENTEAFF. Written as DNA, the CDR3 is TGTGCCAGCAGCTACAGTGAGAACACTGAAGCTTTCTTT.

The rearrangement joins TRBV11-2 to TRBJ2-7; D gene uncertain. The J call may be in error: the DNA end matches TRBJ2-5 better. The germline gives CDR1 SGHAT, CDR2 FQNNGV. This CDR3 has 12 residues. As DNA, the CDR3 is TGTGCCAGCAGCCGGTGGGAAGAGACCCAGTACTTC. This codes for CASSRWEETQYF.

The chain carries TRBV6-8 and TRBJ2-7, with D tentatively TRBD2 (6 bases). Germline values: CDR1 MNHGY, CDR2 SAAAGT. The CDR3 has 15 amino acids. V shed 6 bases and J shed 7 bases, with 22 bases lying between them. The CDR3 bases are TGTGCCAGCAGGCCGGGACGGGGGAGCGGCAATGAGCAGTACTTC. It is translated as CASRPGRGSGNEQYF.

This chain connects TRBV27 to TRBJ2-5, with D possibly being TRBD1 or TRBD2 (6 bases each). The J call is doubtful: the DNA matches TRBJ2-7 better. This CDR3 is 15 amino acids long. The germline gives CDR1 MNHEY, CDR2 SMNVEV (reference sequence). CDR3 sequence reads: CASRLGGTGLYEQYF. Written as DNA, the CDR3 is TGTGCCAGCCGGCTAGGGGGGACTGGATTATACGAGCAGTACTTC.

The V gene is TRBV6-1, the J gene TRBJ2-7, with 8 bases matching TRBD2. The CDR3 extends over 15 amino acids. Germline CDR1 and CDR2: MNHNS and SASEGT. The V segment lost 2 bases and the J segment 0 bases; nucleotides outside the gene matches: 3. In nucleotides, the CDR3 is TGTGCCAGCAGTGAATCGGGAGGGAGCTCCTACGAGCAGTACTTC. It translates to CASSESGGSSYEQYF.

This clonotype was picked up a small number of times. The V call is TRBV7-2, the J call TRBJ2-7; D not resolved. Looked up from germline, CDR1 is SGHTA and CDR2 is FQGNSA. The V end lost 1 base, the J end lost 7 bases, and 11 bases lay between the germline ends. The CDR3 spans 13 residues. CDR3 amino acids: CASSLDGSLEQYF. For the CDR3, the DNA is TGTGCCAGCAGCTTAGATGGATCCTTGGAGCAGTACTTC.

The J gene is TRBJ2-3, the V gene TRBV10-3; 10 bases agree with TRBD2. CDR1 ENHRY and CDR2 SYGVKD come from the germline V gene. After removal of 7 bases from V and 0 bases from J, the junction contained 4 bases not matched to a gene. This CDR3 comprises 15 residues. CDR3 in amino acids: CAITRTSGSTDTQYF. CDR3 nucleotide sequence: TGTGCCATCACCCGGACTAGCGGTAGCACAGATACGCAGTATTTT.

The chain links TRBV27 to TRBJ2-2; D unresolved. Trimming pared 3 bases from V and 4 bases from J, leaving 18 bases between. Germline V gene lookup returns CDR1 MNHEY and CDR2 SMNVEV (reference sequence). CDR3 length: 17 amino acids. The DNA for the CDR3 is TGTGCCAGCAGTTTTATATACAGCCGATTTACCACCGGGGAGCTGTTTTTT. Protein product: CASSFIYSRFTTGELFF.

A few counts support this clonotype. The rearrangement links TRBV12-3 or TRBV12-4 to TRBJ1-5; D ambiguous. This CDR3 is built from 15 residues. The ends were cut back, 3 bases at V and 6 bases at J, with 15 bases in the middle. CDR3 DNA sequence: TGTGCCAGCAGTTTGTTTGGGGAAGGTAGTCAGCCCCAGCATTTT. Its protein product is CASSLFGEGSQPQHF.

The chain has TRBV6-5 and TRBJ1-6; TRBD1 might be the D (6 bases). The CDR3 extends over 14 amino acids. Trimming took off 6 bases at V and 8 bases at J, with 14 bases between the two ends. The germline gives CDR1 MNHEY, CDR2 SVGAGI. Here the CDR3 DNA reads TGTGCCAGCAGCGCGGGAGGGGGGTATTCACCCCTCCACTTT. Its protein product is CASSAGGGYSPLHF.

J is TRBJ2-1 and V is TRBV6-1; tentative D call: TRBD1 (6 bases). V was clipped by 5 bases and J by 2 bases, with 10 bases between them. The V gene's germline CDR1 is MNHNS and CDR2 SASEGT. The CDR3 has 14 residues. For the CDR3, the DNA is TGTGCCAGCAGTCGACAGGCTCCCTACAATGAGCAGTTCTTC. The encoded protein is CASSRQAPYNEQFF.

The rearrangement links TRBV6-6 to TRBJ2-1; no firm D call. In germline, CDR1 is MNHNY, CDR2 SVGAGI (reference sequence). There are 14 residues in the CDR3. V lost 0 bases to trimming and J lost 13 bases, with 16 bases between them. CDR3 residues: CASSYSPGAATQFF. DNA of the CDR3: TGTGCCAGCAGTTACTCGCCAGGTGCCGCGACCCAGTTCTTC.

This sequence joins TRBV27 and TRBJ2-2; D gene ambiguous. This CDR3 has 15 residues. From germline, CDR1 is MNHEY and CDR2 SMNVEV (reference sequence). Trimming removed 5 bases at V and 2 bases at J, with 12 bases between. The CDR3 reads CASSSIRANTGELFF. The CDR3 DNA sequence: TGTGCCAGCAGTAGTATCCGGGCCAACACCGGGGAGCTGTTTTTT.

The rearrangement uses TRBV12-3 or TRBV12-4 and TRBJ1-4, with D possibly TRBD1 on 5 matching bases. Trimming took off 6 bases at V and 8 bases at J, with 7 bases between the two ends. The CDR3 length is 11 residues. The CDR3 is CASRQDEKLFF. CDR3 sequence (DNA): TGTGCCAGCAGACAGGACGAAAAACTGTTTTTT.

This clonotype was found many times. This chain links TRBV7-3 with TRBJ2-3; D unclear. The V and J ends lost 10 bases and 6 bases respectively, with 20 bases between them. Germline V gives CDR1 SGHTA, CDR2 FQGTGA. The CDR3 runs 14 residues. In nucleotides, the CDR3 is TGTGCCACCAAAAGCCAGTCCGCAGAGGATACGCAGTATTTT. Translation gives CATKSQSAEDTQYF.

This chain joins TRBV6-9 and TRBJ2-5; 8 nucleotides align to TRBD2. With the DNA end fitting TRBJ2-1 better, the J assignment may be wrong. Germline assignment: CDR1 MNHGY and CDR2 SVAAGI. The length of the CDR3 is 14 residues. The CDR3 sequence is CASTVSGVAYEQFF. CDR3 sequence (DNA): TGTGCCAGCACCGTTAGCGGGGTCGCCTACGAGCAGTTCTTC.

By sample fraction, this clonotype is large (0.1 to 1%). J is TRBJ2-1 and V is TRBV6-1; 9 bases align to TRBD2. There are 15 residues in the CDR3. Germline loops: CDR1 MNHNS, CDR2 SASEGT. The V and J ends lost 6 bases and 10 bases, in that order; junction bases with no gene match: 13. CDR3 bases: TGTGCCAGCAGGACCGGGGCGGGGGGGACCTACGAGCAGTTCTTC. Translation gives CASRTGAGGTYEQFF.

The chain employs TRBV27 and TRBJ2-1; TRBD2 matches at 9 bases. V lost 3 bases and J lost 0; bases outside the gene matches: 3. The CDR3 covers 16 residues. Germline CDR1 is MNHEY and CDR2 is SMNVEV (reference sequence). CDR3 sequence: CASSFSGSGSYNEQFF. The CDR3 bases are TGTGCCAGCAGTTTTAGCGGGAGTGGCTCCTACAATGAGCAGTTCTTC.